This entry lists 25 T cell receptor beta chains sequenced from one sample in a study of blood T cells in healthy people across ages. It was with a sample-barcoded 5' primer and a J-beta primer mix that a second PCR of roughly 7 to 12 cycles was run. TCRdb recomputed calls from the 5' RACE reads with MiXCR, one row per CDR3 protein. The table lists some 890,000 distinct CDR3 sequences, about 29% of them singletons. The same sample was also used in a study of T cells of mothers and their children.

The sequenced sample was blood. All receptors derive from a woman aged 40 to 50 in good health.

This clonotype came up a few times. The chain is built from TRBV2 and TRBJ2-3; TRBD1 matches 12 bases. J was trimmed by 1 base and V by 7 bases; bases with no gene match: 3. Germline-derived CDR1 and CDR2 are SNHLY and FYNNEI. The CDR3 is 15 residues long. In DNA form, the CDR3 reads TGTGCCAGCATTAGGGACAGGGGGCGCACAGATACGCAGTATTTT. Protein sequence: CASIRDRGRTDTQYF.

The V call is TRBV2, the J call TRBJ2-3; 13 nucleotides match TRBD2. V lost 8 bases, J lost 4 bases, and 3 bases stayed unmatched. Germline assignment: CDR1 SNHLY and CDR2 FYNNEI. The length of the CDR3 is 14 residues. In DNA, the CDR3 is TGTGCCAGCCATGGGACTAGCGGGGCAGATACGCAGTATTTT. It yields the protein CASHGTSGADTQYF.

This clonotype was detected only a few times. The J gene is TRBJ1-1, the V gene TRBV6-6, with 10 bases lining up with TRBD1. Germline V gene sequence: CDR1 MNHNY, CDR2 SVGAGI (reference sequence). CDR3 length: 15 amino acids. V was clipped by 6 bases and J by 8 bases; unmatched bases: 12. CDR3 protein: CASSPPDRGHGEAFF. The CDR3 DNA reads as TGTGCCAGCAGCCCCCCTGACAGGGGGCACGGCGAAGCTTTCTTT.

This clonotype was detected ten times or more. This rearrangement joins TRBV11-2 to TRBJ1-2, with 12 bases aligning to TRBD1. Trimming took 1 base from V and 7 from J; bases not matched to a gene: 7. Per the germline V gene, CDR1 is SGHAT and CDR2 is FQNNGV. This CDR3 is 16 amino acids long. CDR3 coding DNA: TGTGCCAGCAGCTTAGTCGCGGGACAGGGGGCTGGTGGCTACACCTTC. Protein sequence: CASSLVAGQGAGGYTF.

This clonotype has a count of ten or more. This chain uses TRBV28 with TRBJ2-5, with D tentatively TRBD1 (6 bases). Per germline, CDR1 MDHEN and CDR2 SYDVKM. The length of the CDR3 is 16 residues. Deletions cut 1 base from V and 5 bases from J, with 17 bases between. For the CDR3, the DNA is TGTGCCAGCAGTTTATTAGGCAGGGGAATTGGGGAGACCCAGTACTTC. Its protein product is CASSLLGRGIGETQYF.

With regard to this clonotype: Germline is not matched at one junction end, which may reflect a read error. The chain carries TRBV12-3 or TRBV12-4 and TRBJ2-3, with D maybe TRBD2 (6 bases). The CDR3 spans 14 residues. CDR3 residues: CASTPGLSTDTQCF. The CDR3 nucleotides read TGTGCCAGCACCCCGGGACTGAGCACAGATACGCAGTGTTTT.

Comments on this clonotype: This may be a read error: a much more frequent sequence differs by one nucleotide. The CDR3: CATSRVGGQGRGEQYF. Here the CDR3 DNA reads TGTGCCACCAGCAGGGTTGGAGGACAGGGGAGGGGCGAGCAGTACTTC. The chain couples TRBV15 to TRBJ2-7, with 9 positions matching TRBD1. The CDR3 runs to 16 residues. Germline loops: CDR1 LNHNV, CDR2 YYDKDF (reference sequence). J gave up 6 bases and V 3 bases, and 12 bases lay outside the gene matches.

This clonotype has ten or more counts. J is TRBJ2-5 and V is TRBV4-1; a possible D gene is TRBD2 (6 bases). This CDR3 region has 15 residues. Trimming pared 0 bases from V and 5 bases from J, leaving 13 bases between. Germline CDR1 and CDR2: MGHRA and YSYEKL. The CDR3, as DNA: TGCGCCAGCAGCCAAGACCAGGGAGGCCCCGAGACCCAGTACTTC. Its translation: CASSQDQGGPETQYF.

A word on this clonotype: This may be a read error, as it is one base from a much larger clone. The gene calls are TRBV29-1 and TRBJ1-2, with D possibly being TRBD1 (5 bases). The CDR3 spans 14 residues. CDR1 is SQVTM and CDR2 is ANQGSEA in the germline V gene. CDR3 coding DNA: TGCAGCGTCCTAACGGGAGGGGACGGCTATGGCTACATCTTC. It specifies CSVLTGGDGYGYIF.

The rearrangement uses TRBV19 and TRBJ2-3, with 12 bases aligning to TRBD2. V shed 3 bases and J 1 base; nucleotides not matched to a gene: 8. Germline V CDR1 and CDR2: LNHDA, SQIVND (reference sequence). The CDR3 is 18 amino acids. The CDR3 sequence is CASSIGLAGGFGTDTQYF. DNA for the CDR3: TGTGCCAGTAGTATTGGGCTAGCGGGGGGGTTTGGCACAGATACGCAGTATTTT.

There are a few counts of this clonotype. The V and J genes are TRBV15 and TRBJ2-5, with a tentative D call TRBD1 (7 bases). CDR1 is LNHNV, CDR2 YYDKDF, per germline (reference sequence). CDR3 length equals 14 residues. The V end was cut by 5 bases, the J end by 1 base, with 11 bases between. The CDR3 region is CATSGRDSQETQYF. CDR3 in DNA: TGTGCCACCAGCGGGCGGGACAGCCAAGAGACCCAGTACTTC.

In DNA, the CDR3 is TGTGCCAGCAGTGACACGGCCAGCGGGGGTAAAAACATTCAGTACTTC. It encodes CASSDTASGGKNIQYF. The chain uses TRBV6-1 and TRBJ2-4; the match to TRBD2 covers 8 bases. Unmatched junction bases numbered 8, after V lost 3 bases and J lost 4 bases. Germline CDR1 reads MNHNS; CDR2 reads SASEGT. CDR3 length: 16 residues.

This clonotype was seen ten or more times. This chain joins TRBV20-1 and TRBJ2-5; the D is unclear. The V gene's germline CDR1 is DFQATT and CDR2 SNEGSKA (reference sequence). V gave up 7 bases and J gave up 5 bases, with 17 bases separating them. This CDR3 region has 13 residues. The CDR3 loop is CSGNPSIRETQYF. DNA for the CDR3: TGCAGTGGTAACCCCTCGATCCGGGAGACCCAGTACTTC.

With respect to this clonotype: A much bigger clone sits one base away, suggesting this may be a read error. This chain connects TRBV5-1 to TRBJ2-1, with 9 bases lining up with TRBD2. CDR1 SGHRS and CDR2 YFSETQ come from the germline V gene. CDR3 size: 16 residues. CDR3 nucleotide sequence: TGCGCCAGCAGCTTGGGAGCGGGGGGCTCCTACAATGAGCAGGTCTTC. Amino acids: CASSLGAGGSYNEQVF.

As concerns this clonotype: The junction shows a germline mismatch at one end, possibly a read error. This sequence joins TRBV28 and TRBJ1-2; D call uncertain. Germline V gives CDR1 MDHEN, CDR2 SYDVKM. The CDR3 sequence is 15 residues long. Written as DNA, the CDR3 is TGTGTCAGCAGTACCCCGGACGGTCTCAACTATGGCTACACCTTC. This encodes CVSSTPDGLNYGYTF.

Only a few counts were recorded for this clonotype. This sequence joins TRBV9 and TRBJ2-4; D possibly corresponds to TRBD1 (6 bases). The J call may not be correct, given that the DNA end is closer to TRBJ2-7. The CDR3 runs to 14 residues. Germline V gene lookup returns CDR1 SGDLS and CDR2 YYNGEE. The CDR3 DNA sequence: TGTGCCAGCAGCGTTTCGGGACACCCATACGAGCAGTACTTC. It specifies CASSVSGHPYEQYF.

V gene TRBV7-2 combines with J gene TRBJ1-1; TRBD1 might be the D (5 bases). The V gene's germline CDR1 is SGHTA and CDR2 FQGNSA. Trimming removed 1 base from V and 8 bases from J, with 11 bases in between. The CDR3 runs 13 residues. The chain's CDR3 is CASSLERAGEAFF. CDR3 bases: TGTGCCAGCAGCTTAGAGCGTGCAGGGGAAGCTTTCTTT.

The rearrangement links TRBV30 to TRBJ2-1; D unresolved. V lost 6 bases, J lost 4 bases, and 19 bases lay in between. CDR3 length: 15 residues. Germline-derived CDR1 and CDR2 are GTSNPN and SVGIG (reference sequence). CDR3 sequence reads: CACDSSGKRYNEQFF. CDR3 DNA: TGTGCCTGTGACTCCAGTGGTAAGAGATACAATGAGCAGTTCTTC.

This rearrangement joins TRBV15 to TRBJ1-2, with 8 nucleotides matching TRBD1. The length of the CDR3 is 15 residues. V dropped 2 bases and J dropped 3; count of bases not matched to a gene: 5. In germline, CDR1 is LNHNV, CDR2 YYDKDF (reference sequence). The CDR3 coding sequence is TGTGCCACCAGCAGATGGACAGGGTCGGACTATGGCTACACCTTC. Translated, it gives CATSRWTGSDYGYTF. The full variable domain, in which reference TRBV15 and TRBJ1-2 provide the parts outside the CDR3, is DAMVIQNPRYQVTQFGKPVTLSCSQTLNHNVMYWYQQKSSQAPKLLFHYYDKDFNNEADTPDNFQSRRPNTSFCFLDIRSPGLGDTAMYLCATSRWTGSDYGYTFGSGTRLTVV.

This clonotype was observed a few times. The J gene is TRBJ2-7, the V gene TRBV6-1; 14 bases are a match to TRBD2. Germline CDR1 is MNHNS and CDR2 is SASEGT. J gave up 7 bases and V 6 bases, and 11 bases lay outside the gene matches. The CDR3 covers 16 residues. DNA for the CDR3: TGTGCCAGCAGAGGACTAGCGGGGGGCCCCAGGGTTGAGCAGTACTTC. Amino acid sequence: CASRGLAGGPRVEQYF.

The chain couples TRBV15 to TRBJ2-1, with D possibly matching TRBD2 (5 bases). V was shortened by 3 bases and J by 1 base, with 16 bases between the two germline ends. CDR1 and CDR2 from the germline V gene are LNHNV and YYDKDF (reference sequence). CDR3 length equals 17 residues. The CDR3 here is CATSRDPSSASYNEQFF. The CDR3 bases are TGTGCCACCAGCAGGGATCCTAGTAGCGCATCCTACAATGAGCAGTTCTTC. The complete variable domain, with remaining parts taken from reference TRBV15 and TRBJ2-1, reads DAMVIQNPRYQVTQFGKPVTLSCSQTLNHNVMYWYQQKSSQAPKLLFHYYDKDFNNEADTPDNFQSRRPNTSFCFLDIRSPGLGDTAMYLCATSRDPSSASYNEQFFGPGTRLTVL.

This clonotype occurred a few times. The V and J genes are TRBV27 and TRBJ1-1; no reliable D call. V was clipped by 3 bases and J by 7 bases, with 15 bases between them. This CDR3 region has 14 residues. Germline CDR1 and CDR2: MNHEY and SMNVEV (reference sequence). The CDR3 region is CASSLFGYGDEAFF. The CDR3 coding sequence is TGTGCCAGCAGTTTGTTTGGGTACGGGGATGAAGCTTTCTTT.

The rearrangement uses TRBV5-1 and TRBJ2-7; TRBD1 matches at 8 bases. Trimming removed 4 bases from V and 6 bases from J; junction bases left unmatched: 12. The CDR3 covers 15 residues. CDR1 and CDR2 (germline): SGHRS, YFSETQ. The CDR3 nucleotides are TGCGCCAGCAGCCAGCGGACAGGGTGGGGGGTCGAGCAGTACTTC. It is translated as CASSQRTGWGVEQYF.

About this clonotype: With a much larger clone just one base away, this may be a read error. The chain uses TRBV10-3 and TRBJ2-7; no clear D. Germline V lookup: CDR1 ENHRY, CDR2 SYGVKD. V shed 7 bases and J shed 5 bases, with 15 bases lying between them. This CDR3 has 13 amino acids. The CDR3: CAITTGSPHEQYF. The CDR3 DNA reads as TGTGCCATCACCACCGGGTCCCCCCACGAGCAGTACTTC.

The chain links TRBV5-1 to TRBJ2-4, with D perhaps matching TRBD1 or TRBD2 (6 bases each). Trimming shortened V by 1 base and J by 2 bases, and 19 bases separated the two germline ends. Germline V gene lookup returns CDR1 SGHRS and CDR2 YFSETQ. The CDR3 is 18 amino acids. This CDR3 is CASSLSPGGQGTKNIQYF. CDR3 in DNA: TGCGCCAGCAGCTTGTCCCCCGGGGGCCAAGGGACCAAAAACATTCAGTACTTC.